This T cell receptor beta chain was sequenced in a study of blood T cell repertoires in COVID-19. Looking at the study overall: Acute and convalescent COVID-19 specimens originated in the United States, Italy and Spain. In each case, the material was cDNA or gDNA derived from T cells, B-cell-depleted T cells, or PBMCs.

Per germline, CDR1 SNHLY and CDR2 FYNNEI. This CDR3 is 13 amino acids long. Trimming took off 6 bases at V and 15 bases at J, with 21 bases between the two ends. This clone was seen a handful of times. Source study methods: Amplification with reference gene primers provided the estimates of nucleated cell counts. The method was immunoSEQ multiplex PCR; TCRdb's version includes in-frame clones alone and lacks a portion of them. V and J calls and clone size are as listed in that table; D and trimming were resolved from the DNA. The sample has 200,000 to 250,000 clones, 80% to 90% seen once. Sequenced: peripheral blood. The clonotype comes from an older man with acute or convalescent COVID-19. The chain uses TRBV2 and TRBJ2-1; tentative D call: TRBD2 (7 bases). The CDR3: CASRDTGSGGVFF. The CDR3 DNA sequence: TGTGCCAGCAGAGATACAGGGTCGGGAGGTGTGTTCTTC.